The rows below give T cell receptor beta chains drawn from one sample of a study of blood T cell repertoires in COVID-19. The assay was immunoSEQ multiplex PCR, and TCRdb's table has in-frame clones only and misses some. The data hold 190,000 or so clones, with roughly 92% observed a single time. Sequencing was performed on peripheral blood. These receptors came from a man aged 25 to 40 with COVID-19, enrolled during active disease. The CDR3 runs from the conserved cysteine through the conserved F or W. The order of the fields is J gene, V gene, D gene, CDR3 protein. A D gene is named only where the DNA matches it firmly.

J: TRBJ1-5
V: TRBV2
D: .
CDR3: CASSDPQVDQPQHF

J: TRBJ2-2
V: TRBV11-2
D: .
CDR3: CASSIRGGELFF

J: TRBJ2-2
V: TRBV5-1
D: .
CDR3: CASSLIRGDNTGELFF

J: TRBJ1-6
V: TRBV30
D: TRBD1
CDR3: CAVDRVSYNSPLHF

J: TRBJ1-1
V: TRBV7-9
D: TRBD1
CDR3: CASSLVISGTENTEAFF

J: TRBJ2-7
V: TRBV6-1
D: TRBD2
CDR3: CASTEGGLAGIEQYF

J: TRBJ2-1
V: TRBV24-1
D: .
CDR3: CATSQGVINEQFF

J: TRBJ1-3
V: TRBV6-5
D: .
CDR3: CASSYVSSGNTIYF

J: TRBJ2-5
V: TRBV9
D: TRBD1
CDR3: CASSTRQQGAKETQYF

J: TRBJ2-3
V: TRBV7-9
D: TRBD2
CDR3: CASSPGTSVFTDTQYF

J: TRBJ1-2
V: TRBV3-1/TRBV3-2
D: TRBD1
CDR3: CASSQTLAGQGVGGYTF

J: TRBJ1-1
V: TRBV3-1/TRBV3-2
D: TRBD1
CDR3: CASSQQGENTEAFF

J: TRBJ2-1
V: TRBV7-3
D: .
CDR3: CASSLSTSIHNEQFF

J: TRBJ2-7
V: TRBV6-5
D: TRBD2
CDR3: CASRASGASEQYF

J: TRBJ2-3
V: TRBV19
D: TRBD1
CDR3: CASSIGQGGLTDTQYF

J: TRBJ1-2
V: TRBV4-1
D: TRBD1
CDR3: CASSRLPGTANYGYTF

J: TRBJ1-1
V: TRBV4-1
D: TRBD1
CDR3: CASSQMTGGQTEAFF

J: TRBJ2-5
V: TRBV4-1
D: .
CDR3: CASTGGGGRNQETQYF

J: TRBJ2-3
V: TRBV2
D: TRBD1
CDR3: CARQTGVRVDTDTQYF

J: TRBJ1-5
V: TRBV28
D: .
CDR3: CASSPPGTQGRQPQHF

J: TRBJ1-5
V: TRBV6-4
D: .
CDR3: CASSQGSNQPQHF

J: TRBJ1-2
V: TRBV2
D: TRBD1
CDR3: CASNQDRSWYGYTF

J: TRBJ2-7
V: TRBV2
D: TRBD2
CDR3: CASSAPSGGYEQYF

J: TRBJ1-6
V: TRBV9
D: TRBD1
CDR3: CASSVAPSGTGASPLHF

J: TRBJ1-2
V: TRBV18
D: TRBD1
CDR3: CASSLQGAYGYTF

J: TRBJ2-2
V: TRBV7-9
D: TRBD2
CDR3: CASSLVWQRGFTGELFF

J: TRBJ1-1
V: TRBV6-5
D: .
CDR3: CASSYSGFGADTEAFF

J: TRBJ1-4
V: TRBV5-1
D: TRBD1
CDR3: CASSSGQANEKLFF

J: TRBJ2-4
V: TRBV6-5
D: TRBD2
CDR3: CASRGSGGKNIQYF

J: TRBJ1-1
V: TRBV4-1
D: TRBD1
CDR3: CASSETGATNTEAFF

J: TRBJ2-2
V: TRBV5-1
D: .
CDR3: CASSLKAGVSTGELFF

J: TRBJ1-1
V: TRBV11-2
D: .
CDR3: CASSLVSGGPNTEAFF

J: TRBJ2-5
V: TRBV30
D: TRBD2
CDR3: CAWRGGLAQETQYF

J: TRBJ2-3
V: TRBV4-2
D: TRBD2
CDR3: CASSLAGLGTDTQYF

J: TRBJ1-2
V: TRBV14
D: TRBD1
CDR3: CASSPGTGGHGYTF

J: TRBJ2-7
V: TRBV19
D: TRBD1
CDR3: CASSIDAGTGVEQYF

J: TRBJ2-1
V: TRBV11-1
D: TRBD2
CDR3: CASGSGGSYNEQFF

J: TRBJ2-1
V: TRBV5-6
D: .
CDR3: CASSLAVGVPHNEQFF

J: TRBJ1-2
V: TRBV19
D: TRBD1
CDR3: CASSAGTGVDGYTF

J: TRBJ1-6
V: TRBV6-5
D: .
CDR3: CASSYEWQGHSPLHF

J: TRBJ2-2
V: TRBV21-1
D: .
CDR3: CASSKKKETVENTGELFF

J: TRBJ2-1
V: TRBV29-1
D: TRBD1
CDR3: CSVNAGTVNNEQFF

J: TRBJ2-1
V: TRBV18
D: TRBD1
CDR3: CASSPRTGLGNEQFF

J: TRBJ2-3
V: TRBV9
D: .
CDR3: CASSSQELASDTQYF

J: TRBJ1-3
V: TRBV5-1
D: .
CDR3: CASSDTAYSGNTIYF

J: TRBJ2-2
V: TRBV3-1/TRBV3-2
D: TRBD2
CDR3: CASSLSGGANTGELFF

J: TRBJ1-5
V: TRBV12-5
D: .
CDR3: CASGAGTGITQPQHF

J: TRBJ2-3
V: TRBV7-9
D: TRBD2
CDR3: CASSPGLAGLYTDTQYF